Sequencing of this T cell receptor beta chain was carried out in a study of T cell changes during pregnancy in multiple sclerosis (dated by TCRdb to the late 2010s). General notes on the study: The study looked at changes in the T cell repertoire across pregnancy in women with multiple sclerosis.

The library was produced with the immunoSEQ multiplex PCR assay. Entries here come from immuneACCESS through TCRdb and include only in-frame sequences with V and J called. Some clones fail to appear in such tables; in the studies checked, an unresolved V gene covers under half of the shortfall, and the cause of the remainder is unknown. This sample gives more than 80,000 clones in total; around 90% of them show up just once. Clones ranked in the top ten supply roughly 1.5% of the sample. Concerning this clone itself: The specificity of this receptor is unknown. No much larger clone is present one base from it, and per-base qualities are unavailable.

Inclusive of the bounding cysteine and phenylalanine, the CDR3 is 13 residues long. Only the CDR3 part of the read is kept: 39 bases, read in frame from the first base. V loses 8 bases, J loses 8 bases, and the germline ends lie 15 bases apart. CDR1 MNHEY and CDR2 SVGAGI are derived from the germline V gene. The receptor was isolated from a female donor with multiple sclerosis, enrolled in a pregnancy study. In this chain, TRBV6-5 is recombined with TRBJ1-4, with the D gene not confidently named. Sequenced material: peripheral blood, taken after pregnancy. The bases read TGTGCCAGCCGCGGCCGAGACTTCGAAAAACTGTTTTTT. The resulting protein is CASRGRDFEKLFF.